This T cell receptor (beta chain) was documented in a study of blood T cell repertoires in COVID-19. The overall study: The United States, Italy and Spain were the sources of the acute and convalescent COVID-19 samples. Sources were T cells, B-cell-depleted T cells, or PBMCs; the material itself was cDNA or gDNA.

Seattle patients were enrolled while actively infected and followed longitudinally. In the authors' methods: Estimation of nucleated cell counts was performed using reference gene primer amplification. Sequencing was performed with immunoSEQ multiplex PCR; in TCRdb, only in-frame clones are kept and a portion is missing. For V, J and clone size, that table is used; D and trimming come from the DNA. Of about 170,000 clones in the sample, about 88% were seen once. The germline V gene encodes CDR1 LNHDA and CDR2 SQIVND (reference sequence). The V segment lost 6 bases and the J segment 14 bases; nucleotides outside the gene matches: 16. The CDR3 sequence is 15 residues long.

The TCR originated in an elderly woman with COVID-19, enrolled during active disease. Sequences were obtained from peripheral blood. The chain uses TRBV19 and TRBJ1-6, with TRBD1 identical over 7 bases. For the CDR3, the DNA is TGTGCCAGTAGCAATGTGGACAGGATTAATTCGGCCCTCCACTTT. Amino acid sequence: CASSNVDRINSALHF.